This record covers a single T cell receptor (beta chain). Its antigen is unknown. These data originate in a study of siplizumab effects on memory and regulatory T cells. Study-wide results and limits: A minor fraction of alloreactive clones, and no more, mapped to unstimulated subsets. Naive T cells seemed more diverse than memory cells and seemed major alloresponse contributors.

Assay used: immunoSEQ multiplex PCR; TCRdb lists only in-frame clones, some missing. The profile shows approximately 100,000 clones, 92% of them singletons. Germline CDR1 and CDR2: LNHNV and YYDKDF (reference sequence). The V gene lost 1 base and the J gene lost 7 bases, with 14 bases spanning the gap. The CDR3 totals 14 residues. This TCR was recovered from a human donor in good health. V and J are TRBV15 and TRBJ2-7, with D maybe TRBD1 (6 bases). Sequencing used Tregs sorted from blood. Here the CDR3 DNA reads TGTGCCACCAGCAGAGTATTCAGGGGTGAAGAGCAGTACTTC. Residues: CATSRVFRGEEQYF. The complete variable domain, with remaining parts taken from reference TRBV15 and TRBJ2-7, reads DAMVIQNPRYQVTQFGKPVTLSCSQTLNHNVMYWYQQKSSQAPKLLFHYYDKDFNNEADTPDNFQSRRPNTSFCFLDIRSPGLGDTAMYLCATSRVFRGEEQYFGPGTRLTVT.